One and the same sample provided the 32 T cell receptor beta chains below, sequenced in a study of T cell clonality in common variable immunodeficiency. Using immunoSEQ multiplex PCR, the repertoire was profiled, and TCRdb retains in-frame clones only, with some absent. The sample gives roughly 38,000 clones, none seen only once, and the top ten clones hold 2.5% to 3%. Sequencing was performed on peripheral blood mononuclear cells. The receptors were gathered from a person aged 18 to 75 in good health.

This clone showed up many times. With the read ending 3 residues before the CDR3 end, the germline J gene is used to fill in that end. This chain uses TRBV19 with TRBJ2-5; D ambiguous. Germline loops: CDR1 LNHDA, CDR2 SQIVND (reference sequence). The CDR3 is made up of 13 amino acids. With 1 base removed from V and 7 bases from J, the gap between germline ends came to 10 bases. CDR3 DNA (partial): TGTGCCAGTAGTATAGCAGGCATGGGGACC. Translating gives CASSIAGMGT. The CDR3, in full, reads CASSIAGMGTQYF.

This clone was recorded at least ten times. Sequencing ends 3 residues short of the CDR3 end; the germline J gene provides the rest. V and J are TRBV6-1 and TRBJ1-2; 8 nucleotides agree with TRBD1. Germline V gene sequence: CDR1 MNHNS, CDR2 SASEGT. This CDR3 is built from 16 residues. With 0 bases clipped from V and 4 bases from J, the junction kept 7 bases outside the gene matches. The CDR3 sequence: CASSEAVWQGAYGYTF. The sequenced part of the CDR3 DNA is TGTGCCAGCAGTGAAGCGGTTTGGCAGGGGGCCTATGGC.

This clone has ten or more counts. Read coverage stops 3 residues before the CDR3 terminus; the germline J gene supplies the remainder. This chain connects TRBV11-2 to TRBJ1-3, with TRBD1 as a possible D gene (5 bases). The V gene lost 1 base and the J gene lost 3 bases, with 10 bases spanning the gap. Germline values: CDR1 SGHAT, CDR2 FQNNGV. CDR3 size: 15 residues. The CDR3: CASSLGRTIGNTIYF. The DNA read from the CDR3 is TGTGCCAGCAGCTTAGGACGGACAATTGGAAACACC.

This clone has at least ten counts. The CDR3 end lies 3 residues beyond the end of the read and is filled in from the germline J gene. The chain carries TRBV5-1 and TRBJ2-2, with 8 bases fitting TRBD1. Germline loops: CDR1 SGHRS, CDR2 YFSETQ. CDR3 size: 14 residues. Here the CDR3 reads CASSMTGAGEKLFF. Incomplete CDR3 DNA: TGCGCCAGCAGCATGACAGGGGCCGGAGAAAAG. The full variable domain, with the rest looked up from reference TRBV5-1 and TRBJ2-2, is KAGVTQTPRYLIKTRGQQVTLSCSPISGHRSVSWYQQTPGQGLQFLFEYFSETQRNKGNFPGRFSGRQFSNSRSEMNVSTLELGDSALYLCASSMTGAGEKLFFGEGSRLTVL.

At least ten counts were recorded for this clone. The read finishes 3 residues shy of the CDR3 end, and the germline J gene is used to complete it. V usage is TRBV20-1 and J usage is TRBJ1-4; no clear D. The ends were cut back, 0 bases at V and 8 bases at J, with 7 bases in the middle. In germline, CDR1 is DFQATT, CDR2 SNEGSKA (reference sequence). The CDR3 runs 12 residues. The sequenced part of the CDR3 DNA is TGCAGTGCTAGAGAAACAGCAGAAAAA. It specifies CSARETAEK. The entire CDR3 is CSARETAEKLFF.

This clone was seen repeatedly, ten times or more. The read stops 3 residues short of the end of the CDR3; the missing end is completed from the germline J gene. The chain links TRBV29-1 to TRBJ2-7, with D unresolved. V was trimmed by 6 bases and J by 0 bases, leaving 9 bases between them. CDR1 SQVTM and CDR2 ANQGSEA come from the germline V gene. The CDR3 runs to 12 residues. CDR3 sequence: CSVNVASYEQYF. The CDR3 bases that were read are TGCAGCGTGAATGTAGCCTCCTACGAG.

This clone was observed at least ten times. The CDR3 sequence is CASSLEVAEQFF. The CDR3 DNA, read in part, is TGCGCCAGCAGCTTGGAGGTTGCTGAG. The rearrangement joins TRBV5-1 to TRBJ2-1, with D unresolved. The CDR3 end lies 3 residues beyond the end of the read and is filled in from the germline J gene. Trimming stripped 0 bases from V and 9 bases from J, with 7 bases between. Germline V gene lookup returns CDR1 SGHRS and CDR2 YFSETQ. This CDR3 is 12 amino acids long.

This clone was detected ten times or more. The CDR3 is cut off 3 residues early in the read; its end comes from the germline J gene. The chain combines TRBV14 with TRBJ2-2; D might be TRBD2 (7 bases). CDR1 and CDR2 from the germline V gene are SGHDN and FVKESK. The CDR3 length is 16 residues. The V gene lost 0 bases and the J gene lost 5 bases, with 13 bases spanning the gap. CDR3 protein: CASSQDGGGTTGELFF. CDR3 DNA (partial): TGTGCCAGCAGCCAAGATGGGGGGGGCACAACCGGGGAG.

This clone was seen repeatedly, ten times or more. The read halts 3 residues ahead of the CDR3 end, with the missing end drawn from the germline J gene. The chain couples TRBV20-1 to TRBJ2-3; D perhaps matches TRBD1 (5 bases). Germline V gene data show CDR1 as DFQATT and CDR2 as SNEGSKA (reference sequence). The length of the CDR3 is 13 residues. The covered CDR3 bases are TGCAGTGCTAGCACAGGTCAAAATCAGCCG. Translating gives CSASTGQNQP. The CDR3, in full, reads CSASTGQNQPQYF.

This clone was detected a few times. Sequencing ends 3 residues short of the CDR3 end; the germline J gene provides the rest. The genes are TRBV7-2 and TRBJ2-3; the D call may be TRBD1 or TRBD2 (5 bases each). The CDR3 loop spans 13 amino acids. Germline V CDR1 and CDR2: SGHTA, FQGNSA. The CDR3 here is CASRARGEETQYF. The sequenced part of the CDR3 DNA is TGTGCCAGCAGGGCTAGGGGAGAAGAGACG. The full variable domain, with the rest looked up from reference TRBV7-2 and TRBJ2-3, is GAGVSQSPSNKVTEKGKDVELRCDPISGHTALYWYRQSLGQGLEFLIYFQGNSAPDKSGLPSDRFSAERTGGSVSTLTIQRTQQEDSAVYLCASRARGEETQYFGPGTRLTVL.

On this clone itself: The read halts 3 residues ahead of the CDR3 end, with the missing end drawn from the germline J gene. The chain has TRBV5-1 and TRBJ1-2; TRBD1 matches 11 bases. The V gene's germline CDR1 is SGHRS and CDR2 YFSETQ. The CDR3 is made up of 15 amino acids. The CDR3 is CASSPWDRGDNEYTF. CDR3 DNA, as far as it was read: TGCGCCAGCAGCCCCTGGGACAGGGGGGATAATGAG. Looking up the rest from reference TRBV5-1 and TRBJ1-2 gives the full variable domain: KAGVTQTPRYLIKTRGQQVTLSCSPISGHRSVSWYQQTPGQGLQFLFEYFSETQRNKGNFPGRFSGRQFSNSRSEMNVSTLELGDSALYLCASSPWDRGDNEYTFGSGTRLTVV.

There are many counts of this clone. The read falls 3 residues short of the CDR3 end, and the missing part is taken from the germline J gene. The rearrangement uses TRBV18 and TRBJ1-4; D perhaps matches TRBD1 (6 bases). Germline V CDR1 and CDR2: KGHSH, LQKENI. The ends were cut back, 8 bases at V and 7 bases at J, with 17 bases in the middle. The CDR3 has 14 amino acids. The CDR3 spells CASTKHRVSEKLFF. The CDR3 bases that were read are TGTGCCAGCACAAAACACAGGGTATCTGAAAAA.

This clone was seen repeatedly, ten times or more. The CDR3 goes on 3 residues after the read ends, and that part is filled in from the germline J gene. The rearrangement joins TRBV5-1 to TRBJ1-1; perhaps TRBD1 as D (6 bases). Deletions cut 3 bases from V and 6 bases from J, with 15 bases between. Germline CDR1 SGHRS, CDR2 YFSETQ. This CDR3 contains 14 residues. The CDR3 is CASSSSGQLAEAFF. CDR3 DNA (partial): TGCGCCAGCAGCTCTTCAGGACAGCTCGCTGAA.

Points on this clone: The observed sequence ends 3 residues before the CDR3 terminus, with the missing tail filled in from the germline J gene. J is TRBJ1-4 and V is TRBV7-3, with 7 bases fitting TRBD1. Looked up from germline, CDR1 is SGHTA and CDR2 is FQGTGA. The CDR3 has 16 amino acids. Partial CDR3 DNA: TGTGCCAGCAGCTTAAAGGGCGGGACAGTAAATTCACCA. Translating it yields CASSLKGGTVNSP. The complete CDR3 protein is CASSLKGGTVNSPLFF.

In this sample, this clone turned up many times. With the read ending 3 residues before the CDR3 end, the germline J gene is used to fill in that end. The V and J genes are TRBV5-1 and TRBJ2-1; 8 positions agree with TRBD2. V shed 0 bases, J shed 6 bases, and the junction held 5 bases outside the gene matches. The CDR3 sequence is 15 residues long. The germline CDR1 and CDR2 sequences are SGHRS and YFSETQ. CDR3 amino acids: CASSLEGLGPNEQFF. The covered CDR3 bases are TGCGCCAGCAGCTTGGAGGGACTAGGTCCCAATGAG.

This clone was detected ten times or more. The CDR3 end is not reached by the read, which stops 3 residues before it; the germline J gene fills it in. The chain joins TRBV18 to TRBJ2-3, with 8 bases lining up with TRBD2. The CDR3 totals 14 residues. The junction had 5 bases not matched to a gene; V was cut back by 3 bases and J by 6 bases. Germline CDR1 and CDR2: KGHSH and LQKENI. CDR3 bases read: TGTGCCAGCTCACCTGGACTAGCTTCCGATACG. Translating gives CASSPGLASDT. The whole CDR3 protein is CASSPGLASDTQYF.

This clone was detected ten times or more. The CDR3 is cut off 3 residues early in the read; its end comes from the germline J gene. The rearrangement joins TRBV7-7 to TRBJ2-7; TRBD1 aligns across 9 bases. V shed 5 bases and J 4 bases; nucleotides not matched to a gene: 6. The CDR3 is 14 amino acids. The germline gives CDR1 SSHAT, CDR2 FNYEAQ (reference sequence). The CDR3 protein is CASSPTDRGYEQYF. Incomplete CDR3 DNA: TGTGCCAGCAGCCCTACCGACAGGGGGTACGAG.

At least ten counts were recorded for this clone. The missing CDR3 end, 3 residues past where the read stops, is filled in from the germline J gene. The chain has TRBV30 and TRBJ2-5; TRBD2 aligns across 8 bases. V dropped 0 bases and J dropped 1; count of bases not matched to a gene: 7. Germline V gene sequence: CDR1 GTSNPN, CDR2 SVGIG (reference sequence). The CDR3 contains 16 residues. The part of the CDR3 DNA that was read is TGTGCCTGGAGTGTATATAGCGGGACCCTCCAAGAGACC. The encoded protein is CAWSVYSGTLQET. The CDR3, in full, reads CAWSVYSGTLQETQYF.

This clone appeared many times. CDR3 bases read: TGTGCCAGCAGAGAAACAGGGGGACGGGACGGAAACACC. Translating it yields CASRETGGRDGNT. The entire CDR3 is CASRETGGRDGNTIYF. V and J are TRBV6-1 and TRBJ1-3, with TRBD1 matching 8 bases. Coverage ceases 3 residues before the CDR3 finishes, and the germline J gene fills in the end. The CDR3 length is 16 residues. The germline V gene encodes CDR1 MNHNS and CDR2 SASEGT. V dropped 6 bases and J dropped 4; count of bases not matched to a gene: 11.

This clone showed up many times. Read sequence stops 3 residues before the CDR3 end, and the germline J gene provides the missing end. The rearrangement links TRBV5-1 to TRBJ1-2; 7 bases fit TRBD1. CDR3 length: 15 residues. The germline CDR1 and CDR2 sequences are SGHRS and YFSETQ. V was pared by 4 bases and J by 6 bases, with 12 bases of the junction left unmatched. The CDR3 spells CASSMLTGQEDGYTF. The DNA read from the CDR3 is TGCGCCAGCAGCATGCTGACAGGGCAGGAAGATGGC.

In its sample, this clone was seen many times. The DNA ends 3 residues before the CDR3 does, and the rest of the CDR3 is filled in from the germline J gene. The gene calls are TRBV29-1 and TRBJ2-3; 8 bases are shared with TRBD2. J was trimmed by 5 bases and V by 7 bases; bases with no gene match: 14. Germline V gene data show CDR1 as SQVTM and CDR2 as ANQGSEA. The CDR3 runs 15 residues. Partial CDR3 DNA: TGCAGCGCCCGAAGGCTAGCGGGTCCTGAAGATACG. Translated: CSARRLAGPEDT. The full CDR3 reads CSARRLAGPEDTQYF.

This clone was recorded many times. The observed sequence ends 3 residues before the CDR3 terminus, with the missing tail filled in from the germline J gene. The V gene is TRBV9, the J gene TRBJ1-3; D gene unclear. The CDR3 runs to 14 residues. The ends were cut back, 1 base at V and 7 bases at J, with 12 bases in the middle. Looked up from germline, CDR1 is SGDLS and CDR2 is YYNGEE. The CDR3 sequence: CASSVNVIGNTIYF. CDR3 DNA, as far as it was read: TGTGCCAGCAGCGTAAACGTCATCGGGAACACC.

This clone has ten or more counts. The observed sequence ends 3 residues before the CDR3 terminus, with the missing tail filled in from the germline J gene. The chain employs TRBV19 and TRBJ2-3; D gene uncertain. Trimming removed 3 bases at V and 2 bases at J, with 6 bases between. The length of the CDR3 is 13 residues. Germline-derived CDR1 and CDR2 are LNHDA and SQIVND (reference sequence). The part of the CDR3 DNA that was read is TGTGCCAGTAGTATCCAGGTCACAGATACG. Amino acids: CASSIQVTDT. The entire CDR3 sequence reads CASSIQVTDTQYF.

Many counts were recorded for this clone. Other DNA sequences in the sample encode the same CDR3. CDR3: CASSFGLSADTQYF. The sequenced CDR3 bases are TGTGCCAGTAGCTTCGGACTTTCAGCAGATACG. The rearrangement links TRBV19 to TRBJ2-3; D possibly corresponds to TRBD2 (5 bases). The missing CDR3 end, 3 residues past where the read stops, is filled in from the germline J gene. This CDR3 is 14 amino acids long. Between the trimmed V and J ends, which lost 6 bases and 4 bases, there was a span of 14 bases. Germline-derived CDR1 and CDR2 are LNHDA and SQIVND (reference sequence). The whole variable domain, remainder taken from reference TRBV19 and TRBJ2-3, is DGGITQSPKYLFRKEGQNVTLSCEQNLNHDAMYWYRQDPGQGLRLIYYSQIVNDFQKGDIAEGYSVSREKKESFPLTVTSAQKNPTAFYLCASSFGLSADTQYFGPGTRLTVL.

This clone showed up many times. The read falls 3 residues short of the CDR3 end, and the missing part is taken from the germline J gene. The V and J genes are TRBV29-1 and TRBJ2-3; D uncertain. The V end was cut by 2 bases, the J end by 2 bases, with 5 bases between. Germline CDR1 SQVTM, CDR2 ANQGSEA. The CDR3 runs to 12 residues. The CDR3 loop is CSVETYTDTQYF. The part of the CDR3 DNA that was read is TGCAGCGTTGAAACCTACACAGATACG.

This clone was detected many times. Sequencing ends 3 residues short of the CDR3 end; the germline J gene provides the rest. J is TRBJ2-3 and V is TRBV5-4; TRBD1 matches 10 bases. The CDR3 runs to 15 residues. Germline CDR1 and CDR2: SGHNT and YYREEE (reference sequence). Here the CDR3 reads CASSLVTGGAETQYF. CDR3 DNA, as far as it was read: TGTGCCAGCAGCTTGGTGACAGGGGGCGCGGAGACG.

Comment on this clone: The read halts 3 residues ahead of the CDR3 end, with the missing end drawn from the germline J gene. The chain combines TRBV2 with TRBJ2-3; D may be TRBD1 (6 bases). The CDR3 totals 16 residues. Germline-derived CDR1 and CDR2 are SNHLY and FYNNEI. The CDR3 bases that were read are TGTGCCAGCACCAATGACAGGCGAGCTTACAATCAGCCG. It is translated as CASTNDRRAYNQP. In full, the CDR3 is CASTNDRRAYNQPQYF.

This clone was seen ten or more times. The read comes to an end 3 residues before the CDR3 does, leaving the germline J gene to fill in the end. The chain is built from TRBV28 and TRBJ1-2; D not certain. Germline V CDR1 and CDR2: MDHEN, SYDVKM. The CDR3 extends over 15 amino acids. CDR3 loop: CASSFLAAVQETYTF. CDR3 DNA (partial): TGTGCCAGCAGTTTTTTGGCGGCAGTTCAAGAGACC.

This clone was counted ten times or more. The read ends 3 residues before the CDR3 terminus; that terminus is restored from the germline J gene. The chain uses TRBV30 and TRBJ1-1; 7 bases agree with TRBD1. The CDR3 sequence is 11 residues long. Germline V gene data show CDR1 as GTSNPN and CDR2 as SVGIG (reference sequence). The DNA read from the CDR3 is TGTGCCTGGAAGGTACAGGGGGAA. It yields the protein CAWKVQGE. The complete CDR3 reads CAWKVQGEAFF.

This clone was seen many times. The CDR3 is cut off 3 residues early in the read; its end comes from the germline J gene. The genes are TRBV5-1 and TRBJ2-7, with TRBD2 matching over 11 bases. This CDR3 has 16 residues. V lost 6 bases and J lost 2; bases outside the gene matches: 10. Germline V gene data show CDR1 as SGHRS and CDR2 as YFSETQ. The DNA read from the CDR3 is TGCGCCAGCACCCAGACTAGCGGGAATCCGGCCTACGAG. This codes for CASTQTSGNPAYE. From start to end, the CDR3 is CASTQTSGNPAYEQYF.

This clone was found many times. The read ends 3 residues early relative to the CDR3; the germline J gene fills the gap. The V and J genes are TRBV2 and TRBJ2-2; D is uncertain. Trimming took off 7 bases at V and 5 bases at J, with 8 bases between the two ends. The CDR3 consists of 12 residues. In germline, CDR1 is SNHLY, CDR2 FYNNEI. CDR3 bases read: TGTGCCAGCATCCGGGTGACCGGGGAG. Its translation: CASIRVTGE. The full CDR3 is CASIRVTGELFF.

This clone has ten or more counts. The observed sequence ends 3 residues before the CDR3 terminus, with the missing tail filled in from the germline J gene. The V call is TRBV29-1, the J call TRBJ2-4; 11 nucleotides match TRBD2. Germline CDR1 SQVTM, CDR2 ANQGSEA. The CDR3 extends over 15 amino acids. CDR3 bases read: TGCAGCGTTGGATCAGGGAAGACTAGCGGGGAGAGT. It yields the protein CSVGSGKTSGES. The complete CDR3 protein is CSVGSGKTSGESQYF. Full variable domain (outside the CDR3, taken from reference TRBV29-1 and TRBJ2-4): SAVISQKPSRDICQRGTSLTIQCQVDSQVTMMFWYRQQPGQSLTLIATANQGSEATYESGFVIDKFPISRPNLTFSTLTVSNMSPEDSSIYLCSVGSGKTSGESQYFGAGTRLSVL.